One TCR beta chain is described in this entry. Its antigen is currently unknown. Extracted RNA was reverse transcribed into cDNA, the sequencing template. The assay was immunoSEQ multiplex PCR, and TCRdb's table has in-frame clones only and misses some. The sample lists about 13,000 clones, approximately 58% seen once, with around 3.9% in the top ten. Sorting of CD4+ cells into CD25+CD127- cells (for about five patients) was performed. This CDR3 comprises 15 residues. Germline values: CDR1 MGHRA, CDR2 YSYEKL. V gave up 0 bases and J gave up 1 base, with 7 bases separating them. This record comes from a study of CD8+ T cells in alopecia areata. Study observations and caveats: Sequenced scalp T cells also include alphabeta T cells resident in normal skin. Higher clonality than in normal scalp was seen in lesional scalp, especially alopecia totalis/universalis.

The specimen sequenced was CD4+ Tregs sorted from blood. The source of this sequence is a human donor with alopecia areata. V usage is TRBV4-1 and J usage is TRBJ1-5, with a weak D call TRBD1 (5 bases). This CDR3 reads CASSQEGVSNQPQHF. CDR3 in DNA: TGCGCCAGCAGCCAAGAAGGGGTGAGCAATCAGCCCCAGCATTTT.